These 18 T cell receptor beta chains came from one sample sequenced in a study of cytomegalovirus exposure and HLA in healthy donors. Primers: 60 Vbeta forward and 13 Jbeta reverse. Assay: immunoSEQ multiplex PCR; the TCRdb copy retains only in-frame clones and omits some. There are 150,000 to 200,000 clones in the sample; roughly 72% occur only once, and approximately 7.1% lies in the top ten. Sequenced sample: PBMCs. Receptors originate from a man between 35 and 55 years old in good health and CMV-seropositive.

V usage is TRBV6-5 and J usage is TRBJ1-2; D uncertain. The CDR3 spans 13 residues. Trimming removed 6 bases at V and 0 bases at J, with 8 bases between. The V gene's germline CDR1 is MNHEY and CDR2 SVGAGI. The CDR3 here is CASSTPTNYGYTF. The CDR3, as DNA: TGTGCCAGCAGCACGCCTACTAACTATGGCTACACCTTC.

This clone was counted a single time. This rearrangement joins TRBV6-5 to TRBJ1-1; TRBD1 agrees at 11 bases. Trimming cost V 7 bases and J 3 bases; bases outside gene matches: 7. Germline values: CDR1 MNHEY, CDR2 SVGAGI. CDR3 size: 15 residues. This CDR3 reads CASKDRGLGYTEAFF. Written as DNA, the CDR3 is TGTGCCAGCAAGGACAGGGGGCTCGGGTACACTGAAGCTTTCTTT.

The chain is built from TRBV4-3 and TRBJ1-5; D perhaps matches TRBD1 (6 bases). The CDR3 runs 16 residues. The V gene's germline CDR1 is LGHNA and CDR2 YSLEER. V shed 0 bases and J shed 0 bases, with 9 bases lying between them. The DNA of the CDR3 is TGCGCCAGCAGCCAAGATTACAGGGATAGCAATCAGCCCCAGCATTTT. It yields the protein CASSQDYRDSNQPQHF.

In this sample, this clone turned up once. The rearrangement joins TRBV5-1 to TRBJ2-7, with 7 bases aligning to TRBD2. Trimming at V came to 4 bases and at J to 2 bases, leaving 9 bases not matched to a gene. Germline CDR1 reads SGHRS; CDR2 reads YFSETQ. The CDR3 runs to 15 residues. The CDR3 bases are TGCGCCAGCAGCCCCCGGGGAGCGGGGACCTACGAGCAGTACTTC. Translating it yields CASSPRGAGTYEQYF.

The CDR3 reads CASSPGTGNYGYTF. DNA of the CDR3: TGTGCCAGCAGTCCCGGGACAGGGAACTATGGCTACACCTTC. V usage is TRBV6-5 and J usage is TRBJ1-2; 9 bases match TRBD1. The CDR3 is 14 residues long. V lost 5 bases, J lost 2 bases, and 3 bases stayed unmatched. Germline loops: CDR1 MNHEY, CDR2 SVGAGI.

The chain combines TRBV6-6 with TRBJ2-7, with TRBD2 matching over 8 bases. CDR1 and CDR2 from the germline V gene are MNHNY and SVGAGI (reference sequence). J gave up 5 bases and V 0 bases, and 3 bases lay outside the gene matches. This CDR3 contains 14 residues. Here the CDR3 DNA reads TGTGCCAGCAGTTACTCGATACTAGCGGACGAGCAGTACTTC. Its translation: CASSYSILADEQYF.

This chain connects TRBV18 to TRBJ1-5; a possible D gene is TRBD1 (6 bases). The CDR3 runs to 15 residues. The V and J ends lost 0 bases and 3 bases respectively, with 9 bases between them. The germline gives CDR1 KGHSH, CDR2 LQKENI. CDR3 in amino acids: CASSPPGAINQPQHF. The CDR3 DNA reads TGTGCCAGCTCACCACCGGGGGCTATCAATCAGCCCCAGCATTTT.

V and J are TRBV7-9 and TRBJ2-7, with D possibly matching TRBD2 (6 bases). The V end was cut by 4 bases, the J end by 2 bases, with 9 bases between. The CDR3 sequence is 13 residues long. The germline CDR1 and CDR2 sequences are SEHNR and FQNEAQ (reference sequence). This CDR3 is CASSSGGAYEQYF. CDR3 bases: TGTGCCAGCAGCTCCGGGGGAGCCTACGAGCAGTACTTC.

The chain uses TRBV5-4 and TRBJ1-2; TRBD1 aligns across 9 bases. The junction had 8 bases not matched to a gene; V was cut back by 0 bases and J by 5 bases. There are 16 residues in the CDR3. Germline-derived CDR1 and CDR2 are SGHNT and YYREEE (reference sequence). The CDR3 sequence is CASSLVARQGVYGYTF. In DNA, the CDR3 is TGTGCCAGCAGCTTGGTAGCGCGACAGGGGGTTTATGGCTACACCTTC.

The gene calls are TRBV5-1 and TRBJ2-1, with 10 bases identical to TRBD2. After removal of 0 bases from V and 7 bases from J, the junction contained 7 bases not matched to a gene. This CDR3 is 16 amino acids long. The germline V gene has CDR1 SGHRS and CDR2 YFSETQ. CDR3 DNA: TGCGCCAGCAGCTTGGTAAATAAGCGGGGGGGGAATGAGCAGTTCTTC. Protein sequence: CASSLVNKRGGNEQFF.

The chain employs TRBV5-6 and TRBJ1-2; possible D gene TRBD1, 6 bases. Looked up from germline, CDR1 is SGHDT and CDR2 is YYEEEE. V was shortened by 6 bases and J by 4 bases, with 19 bases between the two germline ends. The CDR3 is made up of 15 amino acids. Here the CDR3 reads CASTLLGDTAYGYTF. In DNA form, the CDR3 reads TGTGCCAGCACTCTTCTCGGGGACACCGCCTATGGCTACACCTTC.

The rearrangement links TRBV7-9 to TRBJ1-2, with 7 positions matching TRBD1. Germline loops: CDR1 SEHNR, CDR2 FQNEAQ (reference sequence). This CDR3 contains 14 residues. Losses at the gene ends were 1 base for V and 4 bases for J; bases not matched to a gene: 3. CDR3 sequence reads: CASSLDNRGYGYTF. The CDR3 region has the DNA TGTGCCAGCAGCTTAGATAACAGGGGCTATGGCTACACCTTC.

This clone was seen only a few times. This chain connects TRBV11-2 to TRBJ2-3; 9 bases agree with TRBD2. The ends lost 5 bases at V and 2 bases at J; junction bases unmatched: 8. The CDR3 totals 16 residues. CDR1 is SGHAT and CDR2 is FQNNGV in the germline V gene. The CDR3 nucleotides are TGTGCCAGCAGCGCGCTAGCGGGGCTTTTCACAGATACGCAGTATTTT. Its protein is CASSALAGLFTDTQYF.

In DNA form, the CDR3 reads TGCGCCAGCAGCCAAGATGGAGCGGGGGGGCCCTACGAGCAGTACTTC. This gives the protein CASSQDGAGGPYEQYF. This rearrangement joins TRBV4-3 to TRBJ2-7, with 10 nucleotides matching TRBD2. The CDR3 is 16 amino acids. The V and J ends lost 0 bases and 2 bases, in that order; junction bases with no gene match: 4. CDR1 is LGHNA, CDR2 YSLEER, per germline.

J is TRBJ1-1 and V is TRBV30, with a possible D match to TRBD1 (5 bases). V lost 0 bases to trimming and J lost 3 bases, with 14 bases between them. Germline V gene data show CDR1 as GTSNPN and CDR2 as SVGIG (reference sequence). The CDR3 is 15 amino acids. The CDR3 loop is CAWSVGIGVDTEAFF. In DNA form, the CDR3 reads TGTGCCTGGAGTGTGGGGATAGGGGTGGACACTGAAGCTTTCTTT.

This chain connects TRBV2 to TRBJ1-1, with D perhaps matching TRBD1 (6 bases). Germline V gene sequence: CDR1 SNHLY, CDR2 FYNNEI. V lost 6 bases and J 2 bases, leaving 10 bases between the germline ends. The CDR3 spans 13 residues. The DNA for the CDR3 is TGTGCCAGCAGCCAGGGGAAAAACACTGAAGCTTTCTTT. It encodes CASSQGKNTEAFF.

The count of this clone is one. J is TRBJ2-3 and V is TRBV9, with TRBD2 matching 14 bases. The trim removed 0 bases at V and 0 bases at J, leaving 6 bases unmatched. The germline CDR1 and CDR2 sequences are SGDLS and YYNGEE. The CDR3 is made up of 19 amino acids. CDR3 sequence (DNA): TGTGCCAGCAGCGTAGGGACTAGCGGGGGGTTTTTAAGCACAGATACGCAGTATTTT. It is translated as CASSVGTSGGFLSTDTQYF.

The rearrangement joins TRBV11-1 to TRBJ2-1, with 10 bases that match TRBD1. Germline V gene data show CDR1 as SGHAT and CDR2 as FQDESV (reference sequence). V gave up 5 bases and J gave up 2 bases; unmatched junction bases: 6. The CDR3 has 16 amino acids. CDR3: CASSEDRGLAYNEQFF. CDR3 bases: TGTGCCAGCAGCGAAGACAGGGGGCTGGCCTACAATGAGCAGTTCTTC.